These 20 T cell receptor beta chains share one sample of origin, sequenced in a study of T-cell reconstitution after alpha-beta-depleted transplantation in children. Unique molecular identifiers were incorporated during preparation of the TCRbeta library. MiXCR, run by TCRdb on the PCR reads, gives a single entry per CDR3 protein. The sample lists fewer than 550,000 distinct CDR3 sequences, 10% seen once, with around 2% in the top ten. This specimen consisted of PBMCs, obtained before TCRalphabeta/CD19-depleted stem cell transplant. The receptors here all came from a child aged 2-15 years with inherited bone marrow failure, due to receive a stem cell transplant.

This clonotype appeared a few times. The chain couples TRBV4-2 to TRBJ2-4; 10 positions agree with TRBD2. The junction had 10 bases not matched to a gene; V was cut back by 5 bases and J by 0 bases. CDR1 is LGHNA, CDR2 YNFKEQ, per germline. This CDR3 is 18 amino acids long. The CDR3 region has the DNA TGTGCCAGCAGCGGGGTGGTAGCGGGAGGACTAGCCAAAAACATTCAGTACTTC. Its protein product is CASSGVVAGGLAKNIQYF.

In this sample, this clonotype turned up a few times. V and J are TRBV4-2 and TRBJ2-7; D is uncertain. Deletions cut 1 base from V and 5 bases from J, with 12 bases between. The V gene's germline CDR1 is LGHNA and CDR2 YNFKEQ. The CDR3 loop spans 14 amino acids. The CDR3 nucleotides read TGTGCCAGCAGCCAAGGCTGGGATCCACACGAGCAGTACTTC. Amino acid sequence: CASSQGWDPHEQYF.

This clonotype occurred many times. This sequence joins TRBV6-5 and TRBJ2-3, with 12 bases aligning to TRBD1. The CDR3 is 16 amino acids. Germline CDR1 MNHEY, CDR2 SVGAGI. With V trimmed by 4 bases and J by 10 bases, 12 bases remained unmatched. CDR3 sequence (DNA): TGTGCCAGCAGTTGGACGGGACAGGGGGCTACTCGCCCGCAGTATTTT. This codes for CASSWTGQGATRPQYF.

The chain joins TRBV12-3 or TRBV12-4 to TRBJ1-5, with a possible D match to TRBD1 (5 bases). The CDR3 runs 15 residues. The V end lost 6 bases, the J end lost 5 bases, and 17 bases lay between the germline ends. Here the CDR3 reads CASSRAGTGHQPQHF. The CDR3 coding sequence is TGTGCCAGCAGCCGAGCCGGGACGGGACATCAGCCCCAGCATTTT.

V usage is TRBV27 and J usage is TRBJ1-4; D might be TRBD1 (5 bases). The CDR3 length is 16 residues. Germline CDR1 and CDR2: MNHEY and SMNVEV (reference sequence). Trimming removed 2 bases at V and 8 bases at J, with 18 bases between. The CDR3, as DNA: TGTGCCAGCAGTTTAGGGGTTCATGGGGCCCGGGAAAAACTGTTTTTT. It codes for CASSLGVHGAREKLFF.

There are many counts of this clonotype. The chain combines TRBV4-3 with TRBJ1-2, with D possibly matching TRBD1 (6 bases). The CDR3 is made up of 15 amino acids. Trimming pared 4 bases from V and 0 bases from J, leaving 12 bases between. Germline-derived CDR1 and CDR2 are LGHNA and YSLEER. CDR3 in DNA: TGCGCCAGCAGCCCAGGGGAGCGGGCTAACTATGGCTACACCTTC. It codes for CASSPGERANYGYTF.

This clonotype was counted between two and nine times. This rearrangement joins TRBV5-1 to TRBJ2-1, with 8 bases that match TRBD1. Germline V CDR1 and CDR2: SGHRS, YFSETQ. V was pared by 3 bases and J by 0 bases, with 5 bases of the junction left unmatched. This CDR3 contains 16 residues. The CDR3 DNA sequence: TGCGCCAGCAGCTCTTGGACAGGGAGCTCCTACAATGAGCAGTTCTTC. It encodes CASSSWTGSSYNEQFF. The whole variable domain, remainder taken from reference TRBV5-1 and TRBJ2-1, is KAGVTQTPRYLIKTRGQQVTLSCSPISGHRSVSWYQQTPGQGLQFLFEYFSETQRNKGNFPGRFSGRQFSNSRSEMNVSTLELGDSALYLCASSSWTGSSYNEQFFGPGTRLTVL.

This clonotype appeared many times. The gene calls are TRBV4-2 and TRBJ2-6, with D maybe TRBD1 (5 bases). In germline, CDR1 is LGHNA, CDR2 YNFKEQ. This CDR3 region has 18 residues. V lost 4 bases and J lost 0, with 16 bases in between. DNA of the CDR3: TGTGCCAGCAGCCCTAGAACAGGATTTCACTCTGGGGCCAACGTCCTGACTTTC. Residues: CASSPRTGFHSGANVLTF.

This clonotype was detected a few times. The chain combines TRBV19 with TRBJ1-5; D gene unclear. V shed 3 bases and J shed 5 bases, with 8 bases lying between them. The CDR3 is 13 amino acids. Germline-derived CDR1 and CDR2 are LNHDA and SQIVND (reference sequence). CDR3 in amino acids: CASSIPPYQPQHF. CDR3 nucleotides: TGTGCCAGTAGTATCCCTCCATATCAGCCCCAGCATTTT.

This chain uses TRBV27 with TRBJ2-2, with 13 bases matching TRBD2. From germline, CDR1 is MNHEY and CDR2 SMNVEV (reference sequence). The CDR3 runs 22 residues. Losses at the gene ends were 4 bases for V and 4 bases for J; bases not matched to a gene: 21. This CDR3 is CASSSEPGLAGYPGPGTGELFF. The CDR3 coding sequence is TGTGCCAGCAGTTCCGAACCGGGACTAGCGGGATACCCCGGTCCGGGCACCGGGGAGCTGTTTTTT.

The chain joins TRBV12-3 or TRBV12-4 to TRBJ1-6; a possible D gene is TRBD1 (5 bases). This CDR3 is built from 15 residues. Trimming took 3 bases from V and 9 from J, leaving 15 bases between them. CDR3 nucleotides: TGTGCCAGCAGTTTGGGACCCGAGGGCGTTTCACCCCTCCACTTT. It encodes CASSLGPEGVSPLHF.

This clonotype was detected only a few times. The chain carries TRBV6-5 and TRBJ2-7; possible D gene TRBD1, 7 bases. V was cut by 4 bases and J by 3 bases, with 16 bases left in between. Germline V gene data show CDR1 as MNHEY and CDR2 as SVGAGI. There are 15 residues in the CDR3. The CDR3, as DNA: TGTGCCAGCAGTTCTCTCCGACAGGGAGGCTACGAGCAGTACTTC. It is translated as CASSSLRQGGYEQYF.

This chain links TRBV7-9 with TRBJ2-7; 9 nucleotides line up with TRBD2. Germline V gene data show CDR1 as SEHNR and CDR2 as FQNEAQ (reference sequence). CDR3 length: 14 amino acids. With V trimmed by 8 bases and J by 0 bases, 5 bases remained unmatched. CDR3 DNA: TGTGCCAGCGCCCGGACTAGCGTCTCCTACGAGCAGTACTTC. Encoded protein: CASARTSVSYEQYF.

This clonotype was seen repeatedly, ten times or more. V gene TRBV20-1 combines with J gene TRBJ2-2; D may be TRBD2 (6 bases). Trimming removed 0 bases at V and 5 bases at J, with 19 bases between. The CDR3 contains 17 residues. The germline CDR1 and CDR2 sequences are DFQATT and SNEGSKA (reference sequence). Here the CDR3 reads CSARDMTRGLGTGELFF. CDR3 DNA: TGCAGTGCTAGAGATATGACTAGAGGCTTGGGGACCGGGGAGCTGTTTTTT.

This clonotype was picked up a small number of times. This sequence joins TRBV12-3 or TRBV12-4 and TRBJ1-2; 7 bases are shared with TRBD1. This CDR3 has 15 residues. The V and J ends lost 0 bases and 8 bases, in that order; junction bases with no gene match: 9. The DNA of the CDR3 is TGTGCCAGCAGTTTAGCTGGACAGGCCAGGGGGGGCTACACCTTC. This translates into CASSLAGQARGGYTF.

In this sample, this clonotype turned up a few times. The gene calls are TRBV27 and TRBJ1-2; TRBD1 might be the D (5 bases). CDR3 length equals 15 residues. Trimming took 0 bases from V and 0 from J, leaving 8 bases between them. Germline lookup yields CDR1 MNHEY and CDR2 SMNVEV (reference sequence). CDR3 DNA sequence: TGTGCCAGCAGTTTATCTTGGGGCGCTAACTATGGCTACACCTTC. Translation gives CASSLSWGANYGYTF.

This clonotype appeared many times. The V call is TRBV6-6, the J call TRBJ1-2; the D gene is possibly TRBD1 (6 bases). In germline, CDR1 is MNHNY, CDR2 SVGAGI (reference sequence). The CDR3 covers 13 residues. The V and J ends lost 6 bases and 4 bases respectively, with 12 bases between them. In nucleotides, the CDR3 is TGTGCCAGCAGCACGGACAGTTCCTATGGCTACACCTTC. Encoded protein: CASSTDSSYGYTF.

Points on this clonotype: One junction end does not reproduce the germline sequence, and a read error may be involved. This chain joins TRBV11-2 and TRBJ2-1, with TRBD2 identical over 11 bases. The CDR3 length is 14 residues. Germline loops: CDR1 SGHAT, CDR2 FQNNGV. The CDR3 is CASMGTSGYNGQFF. The CDR3 DNA follows: TGTGCCAGCATGGGGACTAGCGGTTACAATGGGCAGTTCTTC.

This clonotype has a count of ten or more. This chain uses TRBV29-1 with TRBJ2-1; D is undetermined. Trimming stripped 4 bases from V and 3 bases from J, with 7 bases between. CDR1 and CDR2 (germline): SQVTM, ANQGSEA. This CDR3 spans 12 amino acids. The CDR3 DNA follows: TGCAGCGTTGGTCTCCTCTACAATGAGCAGTTCTTC. This codes for CSVGLLYNEQFF.

This clonotype was observed many times. The rearrangement uses TRBV4-2 and TRBJ2-1, with D possibly being TRBD2 (6 bases). The germline V gene has CDR1 LGHNA and CDR2 YNFKEQ. CDR3 size: 17 residues. Trimming left V 0 bases short and J 2 bases short, with 14 bases between. DNA of the CDR3: TGTGCCAGCAGCCAAGAACCCGCGGCTAGCGCCTACAATGAGCAGTTCTTC. This codes for CASSQEPAASAYNEQFF.